This entry is about one T cell receptor beta chain. Its cognate antigen is unknown. Expressed TCRB transcripts got sequenced, as all isolated RNA was reverse transcribed. For naive, central memory and regulatory T cell samples, reads averaged approximately 3.6 million. The protocol was immunoSEQ multiplex PCR, while the TCRdb copy is restricted to in-frame clones and leaves out a portion. The sample has over 55,000 clones; around 53% are singletons. This record belongs to a study of beta chain features in type 1 diabetes. About the research overall: Age, gender and cell yields were similar between patients and healthy donors.

Study-level findings and limits: All four CD4+ subsets from Type 1 diabetes patients carried moderately but significantly shorter TCRB CDR3s.

This CDR3 is built from 13 residues. Trimming took 6 bases from V and 5 from J; bases not matched to a gene: 4. The germline V gene encodes CDR1 MDHEN and CDR2 SYDVKM. The chain joins TRBV28 to TRBJ2-5; 9 bases are a match to TRBD2. The material sequenced was Tregs from blood. The TCR sequence derives from a middle-aged woman with type 1 diabetes. The CDR3 reads CASRRGGGETQYF. CDR3 DNA sequence: TGTGCCAGCAGGCGGGGGGGTGGGGAGACCCAGTACTTC.